This T cell receptor (beta chain) was sequenced for a study of cytomegalovirus exposure and HLA in healthy donors. A remark on this clone: The antigen is undetermined.

General study points: It was shown in a later analysis that HLA-associated TCR beta chains were more clonally expanded than other, equally common chains. TCR beta V- and J-gene trimming was later associated with a missense DCLRE1C variant.

A multiplex PCR was run with 60 Vbeta primers and 13 Jbeta primers. Libraries were prepared by immunoSEQ multiplex PCR; TCRdb keeps only in-frame clonotypes and omits some of them. The profile shows roughly 160,000 clones, about two thirds of them singletons. This CDR3 comprises 14 residues. Germline assignment: CDR1 SGHNT and CDR2 YYREEE (reference sequence). The V gene end was trimmed by 5 bases and the J gene end by 0 bases; junction bases not matched to a gene: 3. Sequencing used PBMCs. The chain has TRBV5-4 and TRBJ2-7, with TRBD1 matching 9 bases. This clonotype originated in a woman in her 30s in good health and CMV-seronegative. CDR3 loop: CASRGQGNSYEQYF. The CDR3 DNA is TGTGCCAGCAGGGGACAGGGCAACTCCTACGAGCAGTACTTC.